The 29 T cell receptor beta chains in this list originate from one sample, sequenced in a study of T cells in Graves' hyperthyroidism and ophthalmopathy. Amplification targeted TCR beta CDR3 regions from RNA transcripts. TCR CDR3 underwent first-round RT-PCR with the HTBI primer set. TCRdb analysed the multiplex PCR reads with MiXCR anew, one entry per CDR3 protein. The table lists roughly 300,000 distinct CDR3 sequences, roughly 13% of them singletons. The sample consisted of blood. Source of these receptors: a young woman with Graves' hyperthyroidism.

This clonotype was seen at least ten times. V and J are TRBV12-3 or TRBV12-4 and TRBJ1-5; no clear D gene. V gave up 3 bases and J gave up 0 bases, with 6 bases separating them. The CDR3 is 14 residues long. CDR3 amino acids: CASSFGVSNQPQHF. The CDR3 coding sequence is TGTGCCAGCAGTTTCGGGGTTAGCAATCAGCCCCAGCATTTT.

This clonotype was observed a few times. The CDR3 nucleotides read TGCGCCAGCAGCTCAAGTGGGGGGCCAGATACGCAGTATTTT. Amino acids: CASSSSGGPDTQYF. The chain couples TRBV5-1 to TRBJ2-3; D is possibly TRBD1 or TRBD2 (6 bases each). Germline-derived CDR1 and CDR2 are SGHRS and YFSETQ. The CDR3 sequence is 14 residues long. The V and J ends lost 3 bases and 4 bases respectively, with 12 bases between them. Based on the CDR3 plus reference TRBV5-1 and TRBJ2-3, the full variable domain is KAGVTQTPRYLIKTRGQQVTLSCSPISGHRSVSWYQQTPGQGLQFLFEYFSETQRNKGNFPGRFSGRQFSNSRSEMNVSTLELGDSALYLCASSSSGGPDTQYFGPGTRLTVL.

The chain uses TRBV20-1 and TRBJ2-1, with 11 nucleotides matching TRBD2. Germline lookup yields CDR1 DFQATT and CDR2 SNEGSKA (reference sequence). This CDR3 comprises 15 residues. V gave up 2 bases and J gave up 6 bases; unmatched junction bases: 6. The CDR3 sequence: CSARPLAGAGNEQFF. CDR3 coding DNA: TGCAGTGCTAGACCACTAGCGGGAGCCGGCAATGAGCAGTTCTTC.

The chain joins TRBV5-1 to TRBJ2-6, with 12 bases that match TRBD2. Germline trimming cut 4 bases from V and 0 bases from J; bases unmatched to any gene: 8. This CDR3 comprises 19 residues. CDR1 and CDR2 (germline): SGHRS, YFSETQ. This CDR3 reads CASSPNGLAGSSGANVLTF. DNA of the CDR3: TGCGCCAGCAGCCCCAACGGACTAGCGGGGAGCTCTGGGGCCAACGTCCTGACTTTC.

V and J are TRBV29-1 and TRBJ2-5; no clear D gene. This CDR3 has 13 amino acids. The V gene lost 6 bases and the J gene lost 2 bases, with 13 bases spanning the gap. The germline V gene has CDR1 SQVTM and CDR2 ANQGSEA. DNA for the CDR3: TGCAGCGTGGGAAAGAGGCTACAAGAGACCCAGTACTTC. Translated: CSVGKRLQETQYF. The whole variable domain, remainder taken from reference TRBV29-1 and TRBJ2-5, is SAVISQKPSRDICQRGTSLTIQCQVDSQVTMMFWYRQQPGQSLTLIATANQGSEATYESGFVIDKFPISRPNLTFSTLTVSNMSPEDSSIYLCSVGKRLQETQYFGPGTRLLVL.

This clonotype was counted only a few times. This CDR3 is CAYFISTPEAFF. The CDR3 bases are TGTGCCTACTTTATCAGCACCCCTGAAGCTTTCTTT. V and J are TRBV30 and TRBJ1-1; D is undetermined. CDR1 and CDR2 (germline): GTSNPN, SVGIG (reference sequence). The CDR3 covers 12 residues. With 7 bases removed from V and 6 bases from J, the gap between germline ends came to 15 bases.

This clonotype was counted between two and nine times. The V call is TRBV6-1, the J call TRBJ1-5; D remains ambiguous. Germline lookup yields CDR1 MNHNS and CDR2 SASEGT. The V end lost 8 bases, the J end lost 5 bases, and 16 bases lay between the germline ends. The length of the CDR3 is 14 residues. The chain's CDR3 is CASSVITSDQPQHF. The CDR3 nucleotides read TGTGCCAGCTCAGTTATAACTTCCGATCAGCCCCAGCATTTT.

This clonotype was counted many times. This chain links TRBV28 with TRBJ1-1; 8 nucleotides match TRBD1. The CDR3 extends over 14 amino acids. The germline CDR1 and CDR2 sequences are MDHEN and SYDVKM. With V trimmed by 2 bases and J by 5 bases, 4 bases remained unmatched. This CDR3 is CASSLEDRVTEAFF. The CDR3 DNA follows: TGTGCCAGCAGTTTAGAGGACAGGGTAACTGAAGCTTTCTTT.

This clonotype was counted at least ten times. Here the CDR3 reads CASSPNRFPGYTF. The CDR3 DNA sequence: TGTGCCAGCAGCCCGAACAGGTTCCCGGGCTACACCTTC. The V and J genes are TRBV28 and TRBJ1-2; weak D call: TRBD1 (5 bases). CDR3 length: 13 residues. Trimming removed 6 bases from V and 8 bases from J, with 16 bases in between. Germline V lookup: CDR1 MDHEN, CDR2 SYDVKM.

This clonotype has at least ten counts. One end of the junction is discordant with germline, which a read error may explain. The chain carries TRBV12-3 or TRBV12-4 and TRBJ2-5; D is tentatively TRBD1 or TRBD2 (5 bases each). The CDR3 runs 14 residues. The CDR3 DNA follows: TGTGCCAGCAGTCTAGCCGGGACCCAAGAGACCCAGTACTTC. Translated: CASSLAGTQETQYF.

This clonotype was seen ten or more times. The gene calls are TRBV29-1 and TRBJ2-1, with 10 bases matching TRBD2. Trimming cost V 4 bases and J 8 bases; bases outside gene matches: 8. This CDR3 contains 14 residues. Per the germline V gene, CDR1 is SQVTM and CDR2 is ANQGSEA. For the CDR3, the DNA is TGCAGCGTTGCGACTAGCGGGCGAAGGTATGAGCAGTTCTTC. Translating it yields CSVATSGRRYEQFF.

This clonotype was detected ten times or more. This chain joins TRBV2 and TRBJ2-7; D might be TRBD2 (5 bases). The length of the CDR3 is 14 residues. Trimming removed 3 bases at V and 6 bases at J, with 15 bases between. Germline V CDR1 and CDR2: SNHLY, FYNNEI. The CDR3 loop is CASSEDRHGGEQYF. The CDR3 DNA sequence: TGTGCCAGCAGTGAGGATCGCCACGGAGGCGAGCAGTACTTC. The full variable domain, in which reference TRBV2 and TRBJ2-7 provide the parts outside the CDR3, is EPEVTQTPSHQVTQMGQEVILRCVPISNHLYFYWYRQILGQKVEFLVSFYNNEISEKSEIFDDQFSVERPDGSNFTLKIRSTKLEDSAMYFCASSEDRHGGEQYFGPGTRLTVT.

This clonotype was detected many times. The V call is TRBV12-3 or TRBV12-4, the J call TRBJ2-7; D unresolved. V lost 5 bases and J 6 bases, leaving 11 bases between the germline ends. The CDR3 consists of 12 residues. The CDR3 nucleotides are TGTGCCAGCAGTCCAGCACGGTTCGAGCAGTACTTC. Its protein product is CASSPARFEQYF.

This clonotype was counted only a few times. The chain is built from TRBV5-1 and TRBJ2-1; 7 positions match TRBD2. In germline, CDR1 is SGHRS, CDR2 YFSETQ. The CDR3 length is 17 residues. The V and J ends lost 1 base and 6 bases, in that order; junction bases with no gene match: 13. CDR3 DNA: TGCGCCAGCAGCTTGAACGGGAGGCCCAGTCACGTCAATGAGCAGTTCTTC. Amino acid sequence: CASSLNGRPSHVNEQFF.

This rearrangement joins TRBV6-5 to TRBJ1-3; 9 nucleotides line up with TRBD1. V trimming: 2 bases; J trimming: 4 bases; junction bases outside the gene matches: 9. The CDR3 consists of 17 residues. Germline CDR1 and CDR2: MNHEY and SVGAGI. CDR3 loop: CASSYTWDRVKGNTIYF. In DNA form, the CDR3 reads TGTGCCAGCAGTTACACTTGGGACAGGGTCAAAGGAAACACCATATATTTT.

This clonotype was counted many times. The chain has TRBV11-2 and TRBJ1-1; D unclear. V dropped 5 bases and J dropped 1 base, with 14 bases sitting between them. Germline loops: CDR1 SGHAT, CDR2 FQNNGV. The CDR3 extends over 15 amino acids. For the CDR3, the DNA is TGTGCCAGCAGCGATCTGCTGGGCCCGAACACTGAAGCTTTCTTT. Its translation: CASSDLLGPNTEAFF.

The CDR3 spells CSARSQWSGRAFNEQFF. The DNA for the CDR3 is TGCAGTGCTAGATCCCAATGGAGCGGGAGGGCCTTCAATGAGCAGTTCTTC. The chain joins TRBV20-1 to TRBJ2-1; the match to TRBD2 covers 10 bases. Germline CDR1 is DFQATT and CDR2 is SNEGSKA (reference sequence). CDR3 length: 17 amino acids. V dropped 2 bases and J dropped 6; count of bases not matched to a gene: 13.

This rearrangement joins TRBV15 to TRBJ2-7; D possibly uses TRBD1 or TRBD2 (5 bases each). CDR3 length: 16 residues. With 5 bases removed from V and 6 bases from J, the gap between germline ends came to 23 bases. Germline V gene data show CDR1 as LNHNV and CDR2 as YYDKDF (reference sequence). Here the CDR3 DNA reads TGTGCCACCAGCTTCCCCCGGGGTACAGGTCTTTCCGAGCAGTACTTC. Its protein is CATSFPRGTGLSEQYF.

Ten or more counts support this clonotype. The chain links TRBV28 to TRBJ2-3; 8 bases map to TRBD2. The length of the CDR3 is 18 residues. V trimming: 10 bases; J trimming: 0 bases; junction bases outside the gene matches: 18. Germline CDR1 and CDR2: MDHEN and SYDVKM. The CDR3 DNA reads TGTGCCACCTCTGGGGGGAGCGGGAGAGGAGTTAGCACAGATACGCAGTATTTT. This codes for CATSGGSGRGVSTDTQYF.

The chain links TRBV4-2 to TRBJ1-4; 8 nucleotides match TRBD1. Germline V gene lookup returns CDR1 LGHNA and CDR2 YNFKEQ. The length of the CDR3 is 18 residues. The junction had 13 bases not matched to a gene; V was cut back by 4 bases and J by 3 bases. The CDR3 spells CASSPGTGEGKANEKLFF. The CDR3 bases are TGTGCCAGCAGCCCGGGGACAGGAGAAGGGAAGGCTAATGAAAAACTGTTTTTT.

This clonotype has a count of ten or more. The CDR3 DNA follows: TGTGCCACCAGCAGGTCCCGCGGGGCAAATCAGCCCCAGCATTTT. Translated: CATSRSRGANQPQHF. The chain is built from TRBV15 and TRBJ1-5; tentative D call: TRBD1 (5 bases). The CDR3 totals 15 residues. V shed 3 bases and J shed 4 bases, with 13 bases lying between them. Germline loops: CDR1 LNHNV, CDR2 YYDKDF (reference sequence).

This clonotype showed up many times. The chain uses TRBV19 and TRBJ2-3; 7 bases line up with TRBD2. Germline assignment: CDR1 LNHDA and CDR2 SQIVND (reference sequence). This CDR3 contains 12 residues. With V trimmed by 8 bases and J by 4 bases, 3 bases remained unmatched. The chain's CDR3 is CASGREPDTQYF. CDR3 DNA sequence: TGTGCCAGTGGGCGGGAGCCAGATACGCAGTATTTT.

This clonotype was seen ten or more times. The CDR3 DNA reads TGTGCCAGCAGTTCTCCTACGTGGGGGACTGAAGCTTTCTTT. It is translated as CASSSPTWGTEAFF. The chain has TRBV28 and TRBJ1-1; D is perhaps TRBD1 (5 bases). The germline V gene encodes CDR1 MDHEN and CDR2 SYDVKM. This CDR3 has 14 amino acids. The V and J ends lost 4 bases and 5 bases respectively, with 14 bases between them.

The CDR3 region has the DNA TGTGCCAGCAGTTTCGTCGGCCGCGGAAATGAGCAGTTCTTC. The encoded protein is CASSFVGRGNEQFF. The V and J genes are TRBV12-3 or TRBV12-4 and TRBJ2-1; D unclear. Trimming shortened V by 3 bases and J by 7 bases, and 13 bases separated the two germline ends. CDR3 length equals 14 residues.

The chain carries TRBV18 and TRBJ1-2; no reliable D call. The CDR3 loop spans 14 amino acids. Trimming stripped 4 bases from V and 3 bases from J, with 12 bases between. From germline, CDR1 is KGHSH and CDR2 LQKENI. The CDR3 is CASSRDLADYGYTF. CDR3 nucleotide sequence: TGTGCCAGCTCACGAGACTTGGCGGACTATGGCTACACCTTC.

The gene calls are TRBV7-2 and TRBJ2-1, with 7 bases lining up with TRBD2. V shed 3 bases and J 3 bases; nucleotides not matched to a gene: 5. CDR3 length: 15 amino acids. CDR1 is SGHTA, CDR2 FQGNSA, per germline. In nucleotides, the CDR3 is TGTGCCAGCAGCTTTAGCGGGCCTCTCTACAATGAGCAGTTCTTC. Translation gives CASSFSGPLYNEQFF. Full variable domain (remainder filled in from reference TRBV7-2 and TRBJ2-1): GAGVSQSPSNKVTEKGKDVELRCDPISGHTALYWYRQSLGQGLEFLIYFQGNSAPDKSGLPSDRFSAERTGGSVSTLTIQRTQQEDSAVYLCASSFSGPLYNEQFFGPGTRLTVL.

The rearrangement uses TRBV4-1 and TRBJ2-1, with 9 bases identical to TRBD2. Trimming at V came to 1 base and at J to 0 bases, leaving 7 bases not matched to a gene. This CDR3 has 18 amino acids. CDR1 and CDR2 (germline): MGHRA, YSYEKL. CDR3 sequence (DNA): TGCGCCAGCAGCCAAGTCCTAGCGGGGTTGAGCTCCTACAATGAGCAGTTCTTC. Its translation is CASSQVLAGLSSYNEQFF.

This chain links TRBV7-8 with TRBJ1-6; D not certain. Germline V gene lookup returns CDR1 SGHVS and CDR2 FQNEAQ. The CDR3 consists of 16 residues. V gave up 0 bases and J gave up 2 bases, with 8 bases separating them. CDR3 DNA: TGTGCCAGCAGCTTAGCCCGAGACCCCTATAATTCACCCCTCCACTTT. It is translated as CASSLARDPYNSPLHF.

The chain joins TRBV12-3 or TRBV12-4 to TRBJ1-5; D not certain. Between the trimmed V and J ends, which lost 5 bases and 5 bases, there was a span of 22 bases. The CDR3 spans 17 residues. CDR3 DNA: TGTGCCAGCAGTGGCGCGGCGGGTCCCAACTACTATCAGCCCCAGCATTTT. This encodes CASSGAAGPNYYQPQHF.